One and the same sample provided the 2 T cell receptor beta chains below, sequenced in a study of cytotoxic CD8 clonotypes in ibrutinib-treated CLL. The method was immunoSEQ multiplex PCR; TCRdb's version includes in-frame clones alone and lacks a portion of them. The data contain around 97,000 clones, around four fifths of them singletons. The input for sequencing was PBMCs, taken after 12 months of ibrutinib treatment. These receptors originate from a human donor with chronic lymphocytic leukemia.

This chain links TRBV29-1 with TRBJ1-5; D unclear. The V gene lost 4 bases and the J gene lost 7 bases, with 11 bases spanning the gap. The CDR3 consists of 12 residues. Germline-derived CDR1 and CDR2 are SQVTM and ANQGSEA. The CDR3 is CSVGSGKQPQHF. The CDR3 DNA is TGCAGCGTTGGATCAGGTAAACAGCCCCAGCATTTT.

The CDR3 region is CASSLEGGTTQYF. CDR3 coding DNA: TGCGCCAGCAGCTTGGAGGGGGGTACGACCCAGTACTTC. This chain links TRBV5-1 with TRBJ2-5; either TRBD1 or TRBD2 may supply D (6 bases each). Per germline, CDR1 SGHRS and CDR2 YFSETQ. V dropped 0 bases and J dropped 7 bases, with 10 bases sitting between them. CDR3 length equals 13 residues. Looking up the rest from reference TRBV5-1 and TRBJ2-5 gives the full variable domain: KAGVTQTPRYLIKTRGQQVTLSCSPISGHRSVSWYQQTPGQGLQFLFEYFSETQRNKGNFPGRFSGRQFSNSRSEMNVSTLELGDSALYLCASSLEGGTTQYFGPGTRLLVL.